Sequencing of this T cell receptor (beta chain) was carried out in a study of cytomegalovirus exposure and HLA in healthy donors. The length of the CDR3 is 16 residues. Losses at the gene ends were 5 bases for V and 4 bases for J; bases not matched to a gene: 9. Germline V CDR1 and CDR2: SNHLY, FYNNEI. The PCR used 60 Vbeta and 13 Jbeta primers. Original data processing: About 9.9 million of the approximately 80 million unique TCR beta chains counted in a later analysis were shared. Sequencing was performed with immunoSEQ multiplex PCR; in TCRdb, only in-frame clones are kept and a portion is missing. V, J and clone size are taken as reported in that table, and D and trimming were inferred from the DNA itself. The sample includes around 85,000 clones, 80% of them seen just once.

The sample comprised PBMCs. This sequence originates from a man over 45 in good health and CMV-seropositive. The genes are TRBV2 and TRBJ2-2, with 8 bases matching TRBD1. The CDR3 is CASSTRTGFGTGELFF. The DNA of the CDR3 is TGTGCCAGCAGTACCAGGACAGGGTTTGGCACCGGGGAGCTGTTTTTT.